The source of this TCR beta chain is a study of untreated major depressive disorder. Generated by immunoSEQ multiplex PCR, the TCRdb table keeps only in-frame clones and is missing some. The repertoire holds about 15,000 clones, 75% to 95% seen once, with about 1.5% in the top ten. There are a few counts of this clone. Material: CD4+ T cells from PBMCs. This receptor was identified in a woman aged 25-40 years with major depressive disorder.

CDR3 region: CASSYPRDTGELFF. The CDR3 DNA sequence: TGTGCCAGCAGCTACCCTCGGGACACCGGGGAGCTGTTTTTT. This chain uses TRBV11-2 with TRBJ2-2; D remains unclear. V was clipped by 4 bases and J by 3 bases, with 9 bases between them. Per the germline V gene, CDR1 is SGHAT and CDR2 is FQNNGV. The CDR3 is 14 residues long.